This TCR beta chain appears in the sequencing data of a study of blood T cell repertoires in COVID-19. Overall study: The United States, Italy and Spain supplied acute and convalescent COVID-19 samples. The cDNA or gDNA used as material had been derived from T cells, B-cell-depleted T cells, or PBMCs.

Per the original data handling: It was from reference gene primer amplification that nucleated cell counts were estimated. Assay: immunoSEQ multiplex PCR; the TCRdb copy retains only in-frame clones and omits some. That table supplies the V and J calls and clone size; D and trimming were determined from the DNA. The top ten clones hold approximately 0.64% of a sample with about 190,000 clones, around 91% of them seen once. Per germline, CDR1 SGHRS and CDR2 YFSETQ. V was pared by 6 bases and J by 8 bases, with 15 bases of the junction left unmatched. The CDR3 has 15 amino acids. Input material: peripheral blood. V is TRBV5-1 and J is TRBJ1-2, with 8 nucleotides matching TRBD1. The TCR originated in a man between 45 and 60 years old with acute or convalescent COVID-19. CDR3 nucleotides: TGCGCCAGCACCTTAGAGGGTCCAGGGGGCGGCGGCTACACCTTC. Residues: CASTLEGPGGGGYTF.